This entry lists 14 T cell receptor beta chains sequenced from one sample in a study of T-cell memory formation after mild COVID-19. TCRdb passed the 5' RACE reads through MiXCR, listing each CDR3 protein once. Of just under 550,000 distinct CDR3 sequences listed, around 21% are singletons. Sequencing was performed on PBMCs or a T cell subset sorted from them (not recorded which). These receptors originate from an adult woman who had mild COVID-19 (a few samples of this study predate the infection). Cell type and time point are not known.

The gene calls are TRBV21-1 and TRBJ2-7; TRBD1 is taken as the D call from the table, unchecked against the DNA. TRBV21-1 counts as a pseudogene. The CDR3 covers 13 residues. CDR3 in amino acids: CASSSRDIDEQYF. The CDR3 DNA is TGTGCCAGCAGCTCAAGGGACATAGACGAGCAGTACTTC.

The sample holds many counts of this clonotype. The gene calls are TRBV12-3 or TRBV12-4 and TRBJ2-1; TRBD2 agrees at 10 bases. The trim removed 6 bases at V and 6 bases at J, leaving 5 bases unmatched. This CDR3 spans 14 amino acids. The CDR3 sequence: CASRLAGIINEQFF. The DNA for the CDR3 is TGTGCCAGCAGACTAGCGGGGATTATCAATGAGCAGTTCTTC.

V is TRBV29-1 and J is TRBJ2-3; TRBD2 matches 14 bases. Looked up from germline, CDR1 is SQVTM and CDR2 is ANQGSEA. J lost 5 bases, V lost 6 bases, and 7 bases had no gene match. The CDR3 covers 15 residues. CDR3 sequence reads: CSVGGLAGEEDTQYF. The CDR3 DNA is TGCAGCGTAGGGGGACTAGCGGGAGAAGAAGATACGCAGTATTTT.

Written as DNA, the CDR3 is TGCGCCAGCAGCACCTTCCACAGGGGGCACACTGAAGCTTTCTTT. Amino acid sequence: CASSTFHRGHTEAFF. The rearrangement joins TRBV5-1 to TRBJ1-1; 9 nucleotides align to TRBD1. J gave up 3 bases and V 4 bases, and 7 bases lay outside the gene matches. Per the germline V gene, CDR1 is SGHRS and CDR2 is YFSETQ. This CDR3 spans 15 amino acids.

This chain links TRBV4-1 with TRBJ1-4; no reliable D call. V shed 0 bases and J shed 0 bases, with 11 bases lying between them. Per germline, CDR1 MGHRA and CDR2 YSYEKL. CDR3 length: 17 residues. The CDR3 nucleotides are TGCGCCAGCAGCCAAGATGGCGGGGTTTCAACTAATGAAAAACTGTTTTTT. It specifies CASSQDGGVSTNEKLFF.

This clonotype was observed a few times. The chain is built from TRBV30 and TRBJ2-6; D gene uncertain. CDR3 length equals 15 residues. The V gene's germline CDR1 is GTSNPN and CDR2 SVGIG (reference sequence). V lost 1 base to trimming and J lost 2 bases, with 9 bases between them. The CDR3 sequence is CAWSDGVAGANVLTF. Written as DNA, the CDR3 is TGTGCCTGGAGTGATGGGGTAGCTGGGGCCAACGTCCTGACTTTC.

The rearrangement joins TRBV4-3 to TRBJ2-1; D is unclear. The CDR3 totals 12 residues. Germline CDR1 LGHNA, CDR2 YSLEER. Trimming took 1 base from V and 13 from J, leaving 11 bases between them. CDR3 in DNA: TGCGCCAGCAGCCAAGGCCGGACCAGTCAGTTCTTC. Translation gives CASSQGRTSQFF.

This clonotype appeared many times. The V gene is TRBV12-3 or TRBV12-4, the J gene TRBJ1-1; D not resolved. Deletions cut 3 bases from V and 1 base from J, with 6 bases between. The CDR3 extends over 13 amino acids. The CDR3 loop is CASSLGRNTEAFF. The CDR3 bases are TGTGCCAGCAGTTTGGGGAGGAACACTGAAGCTTTCTTT.

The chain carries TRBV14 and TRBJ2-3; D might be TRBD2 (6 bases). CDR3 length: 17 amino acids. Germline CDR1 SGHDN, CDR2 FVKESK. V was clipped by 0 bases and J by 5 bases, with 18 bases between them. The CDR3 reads CASSQDQRVLEGDTQYF. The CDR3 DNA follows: TGTGCCAGCAGCCAAGATCAGCGGGTTCTCGAAGGAGATACGCAGTATTTT.

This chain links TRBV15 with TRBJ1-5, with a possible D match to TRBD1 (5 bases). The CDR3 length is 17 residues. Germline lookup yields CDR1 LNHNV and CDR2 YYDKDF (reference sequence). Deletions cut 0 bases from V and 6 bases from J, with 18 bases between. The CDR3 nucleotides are TGTGCCACCAGCAGAGATGTAGCGCAGCCCGGGGCTCAGCCCCAGCATTTT. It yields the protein CATSRDVAQPGAQPQHF. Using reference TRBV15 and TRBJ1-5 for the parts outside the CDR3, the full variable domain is DAMVIQNPRYQVTQFGKPVTLSCSQTLNHNVMYWYQQKSSQAPKLLFHYYDKDFNNEADTPDNFQSRRPNTSFCFLDIRSPGLGDTAMYLCATSRDVAQPGAQPQHFGDGTRLSIL.

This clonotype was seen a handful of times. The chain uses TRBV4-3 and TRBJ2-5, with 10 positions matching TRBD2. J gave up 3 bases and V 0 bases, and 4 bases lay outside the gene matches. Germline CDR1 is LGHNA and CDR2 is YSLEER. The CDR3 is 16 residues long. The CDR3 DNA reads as TGCGCCAGCAGCCAAGATTTAGCGGGGGGAGAAGAGACCCAGTACTTC. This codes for CASSQDLAGGEETQYF.

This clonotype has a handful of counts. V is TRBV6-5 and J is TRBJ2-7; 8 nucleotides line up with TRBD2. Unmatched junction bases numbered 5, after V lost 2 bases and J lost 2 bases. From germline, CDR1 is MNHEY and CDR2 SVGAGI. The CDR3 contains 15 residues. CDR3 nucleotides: TGTGCCAGCAGTTACGCGATGGGACTAGCCTACGAGCAGTACTTC. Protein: CASSYAMGLAYEQYF.

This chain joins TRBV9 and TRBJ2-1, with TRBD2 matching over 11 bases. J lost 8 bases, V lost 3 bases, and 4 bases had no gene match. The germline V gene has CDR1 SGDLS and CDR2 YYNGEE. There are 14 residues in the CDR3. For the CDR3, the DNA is TGTGCCAGCAGCGCAACTAGCGGGGGCGATGAGCAGTTCTTC. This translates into CASSATSGGDEQFF. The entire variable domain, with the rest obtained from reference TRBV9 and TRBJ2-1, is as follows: DSGVTQTPKHLITATGQRVTLRCSPRSGDLSVYWYQQSLDQGLQFLIQYYNGEERAKGNILERFSAQQFPDLHSELNLSSLELGDSALYFCASSATSGGDEQFFGPGTRLTVL.

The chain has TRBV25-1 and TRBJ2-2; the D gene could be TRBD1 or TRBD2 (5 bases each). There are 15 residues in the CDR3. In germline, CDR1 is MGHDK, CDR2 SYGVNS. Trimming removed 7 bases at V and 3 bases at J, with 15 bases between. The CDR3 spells CASTEWGKDTGELFF. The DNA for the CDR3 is TGTGCCAGCACCGAATGGGGGAAGGACACCGGGGAGCTGTTTTTT.